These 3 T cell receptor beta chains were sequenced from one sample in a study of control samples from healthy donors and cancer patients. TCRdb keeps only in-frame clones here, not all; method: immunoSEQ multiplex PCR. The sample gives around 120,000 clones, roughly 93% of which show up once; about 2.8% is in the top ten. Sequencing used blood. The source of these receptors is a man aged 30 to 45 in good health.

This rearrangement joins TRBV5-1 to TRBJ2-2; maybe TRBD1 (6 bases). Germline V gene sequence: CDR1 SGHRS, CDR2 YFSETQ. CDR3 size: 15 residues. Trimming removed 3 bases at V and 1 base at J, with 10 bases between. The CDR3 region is CASSSPGQNTGELFF. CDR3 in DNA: TGCGCCAGCAGCTCCCCGGGACAGAACACCGGGGAGCTGTTTTTT.

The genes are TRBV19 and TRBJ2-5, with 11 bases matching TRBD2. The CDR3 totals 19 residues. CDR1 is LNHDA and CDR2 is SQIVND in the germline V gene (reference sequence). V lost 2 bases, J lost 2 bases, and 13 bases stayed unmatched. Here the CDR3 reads CASSISERTSGRWQETQYF. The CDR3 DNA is TGTGCCAGTAGTATATCGGAACGGACTAGCGGGCGGTGGCAAGAGACCCAGTACTTC.

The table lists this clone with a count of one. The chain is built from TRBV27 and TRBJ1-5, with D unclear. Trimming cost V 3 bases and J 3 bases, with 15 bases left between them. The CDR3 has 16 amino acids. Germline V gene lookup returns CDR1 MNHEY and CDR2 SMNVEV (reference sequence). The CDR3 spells CASSLWSSGNNQPQHF. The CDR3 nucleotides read TGTGCCAGCAGTTTGTGGTCCTCTGGGAACAATCAGCCCCAGCATTTT.